In this sample, the clone carrying this T cell receptor (beta chain) turned up many times. The antigen is not known. Trimming shortened V by 0 bases and J by 5 bases, and 17 bases separated the two germline ends. The V gene's germline CDR1 is KGHSH and CDR2 LQKENI. The CDR3 is 17 amino acids. As part of library construction, unique molecular identifiers were attached to individual cDNA molecules. TCRdb reanalysed the 5' RACE reads using MiXCR and keeps one entry per CDR3 protein. The sample contains fewer than 75,000 distinct CDR3 sequences, around 18% of which appear only once. The data belong to a study of early T cells in non-severe SARS-CoV-2 infection. On the study more broadly: Unsorted whole blood bulk RNA was sequenced, with unpaired chains. Findings and limits, study-wide: Matching results from VDJdb favored anti-spike CD8 responses, leaving private and CD4 specificities undetected.

This sequence joins TRBV18 and TRBJ1-5, with D possibly being TRBD1 (6 bases). This TCR derives from an adult who was a healthcare worker with PCR-confirmed SARS-CoV-2 infection or an uninfected control (not recorded which). The sequenced sample was whole blood, obtained at baseline. This CDR3 is CASSPPTGRGVHQPQHF. The CDR3 nucleotides are TGTGCCAGCTCACCACCGACAGGCCGTGGCGTCCATCAGCCCCAGCATTTT.